This passage covers 9 T cell receptor beta chains from one sample sequenced in a study of beta chain features in type 1 diabetes listed by TCRdb under 2018. Receptors were amplified or captured by the immunoSEQ multiplex PCR assay. The entire isolated RNA was reverse transcribed using the High Capacity cDNA Reverse Transcription Kit, and thus expressed TCRB transcripts were sequenced. TCRdb holds this immuneACCESS table with in-frame rearrangements only. Some clones are missing; in checked studies, unresolved V genes explain under half, and the rest has no known cause. This sample is represented by around 150,000 clones; 10% of them were singletons. The ten largest clones capture 0.45% to 0.5% of the sample. The paper's findings and limits, for the study overall: In all four CD4+ subsets, TCRB CDR3 length was moderately but significantly shorter in type 1 diabetes patients.

The antigens for these receptors are not known. Sequencing used central memory CD4+ T cells from blood. The receptor set was obtained from a man aged 30-40 years with type 1 diabetes.

This chain connects TRBV5-6 to TRBJ2-1; 8 bases are a match to TRBD1. From germline, CDR1 is SGHDT and CDR2 YYEEEE. The CDR3 is 15 amino acids. V trimming: 3 bases; J trimming: 5 bases; junction bases outside the gene matches: 7. In DNA form, the CDR3 reads TGTGCCAGCAGCTCTTACGGACAGGGACACAATGAGCAGTTCTTC. As protein: CASSSYGQGHNEQFF. Using reference TRBV5-6 and TRBJ2-1 for the parts outside the CDR3, the full variable domain is DAGVTQSPTHLIKTRGQQVTLRCSPKSGHDTVSWYQQALGQGPQFIFQYYEEEERQRGNFPDRFSGHQFPNYSSELNVNALLLGDSALYLCASSSYGQGHNEQFFGPGTRLTVL.

This clone was observed a few times. CDR3 amino acids: CAIGAGANVLTF. DNA for the CDR3: TGTGCCATCGGGGCTGGGGCCAACGTCCTGACTTTC. J is TRBJ2-6 and V is TRBV28; weak D call: TRBD2 (5 bases). From germline, CDR1 is MDHEN and CDR2 SYDVKM. This CDR3 spans 12 amino acids. The ends were cut back, 10 bases at V and 2 bases at J, with 6 bases in the middle.

This clone was detected a few times. The same CDR3 arises from other DNA sequences in this sample as well. This CDR3 reads CASSFGLAVYNEQFF. The DNA of the CDR3 is TGTGCCAGCAGCTTCGGACTAGCGGTGTACAATGAGCAGTTCTTC. The chain carries TRBV7-3 and TRBJ2-1, with 10 bases aligning to TRBD2. The CDR3 totals 15 residues. After removal of 3 bases from V and 4 bases from J, the junction contained 3 bases not matched to a gene. The germline V gene encodes CDR1 SGHTA and CDR2 FQGTGA.

This chain's CDR3 is CAWRDSFGGGYTF. The CDR3 DNA follows: TGTGCCTGGAGGGACAGTTTTGGTGGCGGCTACACCTTC. The rearrangement joins TRBV30 to TRBJ1-2, with D perhaps TRBD1 (6 bases). The CDR3 extends over 13 amino acids. The ends were cut back, 3 bases at V and 8 bases at J, with 16 bases in the middle. Germline assignment: CDR1 GTSNPN and CDR2 SVGIG (reference sequence).

The table lists this clone with a few counts. The chain is built from TRBV18 and TRBJ2-5; D uncertain. V dropped 6 bases and J dropped 5 bases, with 16 bases sitting between them. This CDR3 region has 14 residues. Germline CDR1 reads KGHSH; CDR2 reads LQKENI. The DNA of the CDR3 is TGTGCCAGCTCCCCGGAGTGGCAGCCGGAGACCCAGTACTTC. As protein: CASSPEWQPETQYF.

V and J are TRBV30 and TRBJ1-1, with TRBD1 as a possible D gene (6 bases). The CDR3 extends over 13 amino acids. In germline, CDR1 is GTSNPN, CDR2 SVGIG (reference sequence). The V end lost 3 bases, the J end lost 1 base, and 9 bases lay between the germline ends. The CDR3 is CAWSWGRNTEAFF. The CDR3 nucleotides are TGTGCCTGGAGCTGGGGGCGGAACACTGAAGCTTTCTTT. Variable domain in full (rest from reference TRBV30 and TRBJ1-1): SQTIHQWPATLVQPVGSPLSLECTVEGTSNPNLYWYRQAAGRGLQLLFYSVGIGQISSEVPQNLSASRPQDRQFILSSKKLLLSDSGFYLCAWSWGRNTEAFFGQGTRLTVV.

This sequence joins TRBV6-6 and TRBJ2-7, with a possible D match to TRBD1 (6 bases). The germline gives CDR1 MNHNY, CDR2 SVGAGI (reference sequence). V lost 6 bases, J lost 5 bases, and 11 bases lay in between. This CDR3 region has 12 residues. The CDR3 DNA sequence: TGTGCCAGCAGGTCACAGGGTAACGAGCAGTACTTC. Its translation is CASRSQGNEQYF.

In this sample, this clone turned up many times. The chain joins TRBV18 to TRBJ2-3; perhaps TRBD2 as D (6 bases). This CDR3 comprises 16 residues. Per the germline V gene, CDR1 is KGHSH and CDR2 is LQKENI. Trimming took off 1 base at V and 0 bases at J, with 11 bases between the two ends. The CDR3 loop reads CASSPRGRTSTDTQYF. The CDR3 coding sequence is TGTGCCAGCTCACCACGGGGGAGGACTAGCACAGATACGCAGTATTTT.

This clone was detected a few times. The chain couples TRBV5-6 to TRBJ1-1, with 9 bases lining up with TRBD1. The J segment lost 2 bases and the V segment lost 2 bases, leaving 4 bases of the junction unmatched. The CDR3 covers 15 residues. The germline CDR1 and CDR2 sequences are SGHDT and YYEEEE. The CDR3 sequence: CASSFRTGDNTEAFF. The CDR3 coding sequence is TGTGCCAGCAGCTTTAGGACAGGGGATAACACTGAAGCTTTCTTT.